The rows below give T cell receptor beta chains drawn from one sample of a study of blood T cells in healthy people across ages. One entry per CDR3 protein results from TCRdb running MiXCR on the 5' RACE reads. In the table there are just over 800,000 distinct CDR3 sequences, under 80% of which are singletons. Sequencing input: blood. The receptors were sampled from a man under 40 in good health. CDR3s include the opening cysteine and the closing phenylalanine or tryptophan. A D gene is named only where the DNA matches it firmly. Only some rows state a clone size, as once, few, many or a class for expanded clones.

j_gene | v_gene | abundance | d_gene | CDR3nt | CDR3aa
TRBJ1-2 | TRBV4-3 | . | . | TGCGCCAGCAGCCAAGCGGGGGTCTATGGCTACACCTTC | CASSQAGVYGYTF
TRBJ2-5 | TRBV7-2 | few | . | TGTGCCAGCAGCTACGGGACTTCACAAGAGACCCAGTACTTC | CASSYGTSQETQYF
TRBJ1-4 | TRBV12-3/TRBV12-4 | . | . | TGTGCCAGCAGTTTAAGTCAGGACAGCCTTAATGAAAAACTGTTTTTT | CASSLSQDSLNEKLFF
TRBJ1-1 | TRBV30 | . | . | TGTGCCTGGAGTGTAAAGACTGAAGCTTTCTTT | CAWSVKTEAFF
TRBJ2-4 | TRBV20-1 | few | . | TGCAGTGCTAGTATCAGGGGTCTAGCCAAAAACATTCAGTACTTC | CSASIRGLAKNIQYF
TRBJ2-1 | TRBV2 | . | TRBD2 | TGTGCTGGAGCGGGGGGGCTCGTAAATGAGCAGTTCTTC | CAGAGGLVNEQFF
TRBJ2-3 | TRBV20-1 | . | . | TGCAGTGCCCCGGGCTTAGGGAGAGATACGCAGTATTTT | CSAPGLGRDTQYF
TRBJ2-1 | TRBV6-2/TRBV6-3 | once | . | TGTGCCAGCAGTTCAGTAATAGGGACGGATTTTTACAATGAGCAGTTCTTC | CASSSVIGTDFYNEQFF
TRBJ2-1 | TRBV14 | few | TRBD2 | TGTGCCAGCAGCCAAGACCCTAGCGGGGATGAGCAGTTCTTC | CASSQDPSGDEQFF
TRBJ2-3 | TRBV5-6 | few | TRBD2 | TGTGCCAGCAGCCCAACTACTAGCGGGGGAGATACGCAGTATTTT | CASSPTTSGGDTQYF
TRBJ1-2 | TRBV10-3 | many | . | TGTGCCATCAGTGAGGGGGGTCTCGGCTACACCTTC | CAISEGGLGYTF
TRBJ2-6 | TRBV6-6 | few | . | TGTGCCAGCAGCGGGGCATCGGGAGGGGCCAACGTCCTGACTTTC | CASSGASGGANVLTF
TRBJ2-5 | TRBV2 | . | TRBD2 | TGTGCCAGCCTGGGACTAAGGAGCAGAGAGACCCAGTACTTC | CASLGLRSRETQYF
TRBJ2-7 | TRBV29-1 | . | TRBD2 | TGCAGCGCCGAGACTAGCGGGGGCCACAATGAGCAGTACTTC | CSAETSGGHNEQYF
TRBJ2-3 | TRBV29-1 | . | TRBD1 | TGCAGCGTTGGATTGGCAGGGGGACCCACAGATACGCAGTATTTT | CSVGLAGGPTDTQYF
TRBJ1-5 | TRBV28 | . | TRBD1 | TGTGCCAGCAGTACAGCCAGGACAGGATACAATCAGCCCCAGCATTTT | CASSTARTGYNQPQHF
TRBJ2-4 | TRBV20-1 | few | . | TGCAGTGCTATCGCAAGCGGGGAAGGGGGCATTCAGTACTTC | CSAIASGEGGIQYF
TRBJ2-3 | TRBV9 | . | . | TGTGCCAGCAGCTTCACAGGACCCCCCGATACGCAGTATTTT | CASSFTGPPDTQYF
TRBJ2-6 | TRBV28 | . | . | TGTGCCAGCAGGCCTCCAGGGGTCGCTGGGGCCAACGTCCTGAATTTC | CASRPPGVAGANVLNF
TRBJ2-3 | TRBV6-2/TRBV6-3 | once | . | TGTGCCAGCGGGGGGGGCAGGGTTGGAGATACGCAGTATTTT | CASGGGRVGDTQYF
TRBJ2-5 | TRBV7-2 | . | . | TGTGCCAGCAGCTCTAGACCGCACCAAGAGACCCAGTACTTC | CASSSRPHQETQYF
TRBJ1-4 | TRBV12-3/TRBV12-4 | . | . | TGTGCCAGCAGCCCGGAAGAGGGCGTTCGAGAAAAACTGTTTTTT | CASSPEEGVREKLFF
TRBJ2-3 | TRBV7-9 | once | . | TGTGCCAGCAGCTTAGATGGCGGGGTTAGCACAGATACGCAGTATTTT | CASSLDGGVSTDTQYF
TRBJ1-2 | TRBV29-1 | few | TRBD1 | TGCAGCCCCGGACAGGGGAATGGCTACACCTTC | CSPGQGNGYTF
TRBJ2-1 | TRBV5-1 | once | . | TGCGCCAGCAGCTTGGAACTAAACTCCTACAATGAGCAGTTCTTC | CASSLELNSYNEQFF
TRBJ2-7 | TRBV29-1 | . | TRBD1 | TGCAGCGTTGAAGATTCTGGGACAGGGGACCACGAGCAGTACTTC | CSVEDSGTGDHEQYF
TRBJ1-5 | TRBV7-2 | once | . | TGTGCCAGCAGCCCGGCGGGGTTCCAGCCCCAGCATTTT | CASSPAGFQPQHF
TRBJ2-7 | TRBV20-1 | . | TRBD2 | TGCAGTGCTACCCCTGGCCTAGCGGGGGCATCGTCCTACGAGCAGTACTTC | CSATPGLAGASSYEQYF
TRBJ2-7 | TRBV2 | . | . | TGTGCCAGCAGTGGGGTTGCTGGCTACGAGCAGTACTTC | CASSGVAGYEQYF
TRBJ1-4 | TRBV5-1 | . | . | TGCGCCAGCAGCTTTGTTGCGGGGCTTAATGAAAAACTGTTTTTT | CASSFVAGLNEKLFF
TRBJ2-5 | TRBV29-1 | . | . | TGCAGCGTTGACAGGGCCAAAGAGACCCAGTACTTC | CSVDRAKETQYF
TRBJ2-7 | TRBV15 | . | . | TGTGCCACCAGCAGAGCCCAAATCGTCGGAGCCTCCTACGAGCAGTACTTC | CATSRAQIVGASYEQYF
TRBJ2-1 | TRBV6-5 | few | TRBD1 | TGTGCCAGCAGTAAGGACCGGGACAGAGCCTACAATGAGCAGTTCTTC | CASSKDRDRAYNEQFF
TRBJ1-2 | TRBV6-5 | . | . | TGTGCCAGCAGTTACTCGTCCGTCTCGGCCTATGGCTACACCTTC | CASSYSSVSAYGYTF
TRBJ2-7 | TRBV3-1 | few | TRBD2 | TGTGCCAGCAGCCAGGTCCGGGGGGTCTCCTACGAGCAGTACTTC | CASSQVRGVSYEQYF
TRBJ2-7 | TRBV6-5 | few | TRBD1 | TGTGCCAGCAGCCGAGGCGGGACAGGAATCTACGAGCAGTACTTC | CASSRGGTGIYEQYF
TRBJ2-4 | TRBV5-1 | . | . | TGCGCCAGCAGCTTGACTCCGGGAGAAGGAAACATTCAGTACTTC | CASSLTPGEGNIQYF
TRBJ1-4 | TRBV12-3/TRBV12-4 | . | . | TGTGCCAGCAGTTTAAATATCAGGGCGACTAATGAAAAACTGTTTTTT | CASSLNIRATNEKLFF
TRBJ2-7 | TRBV29-1 | . | . | TGCAGCGCCAGGTCTGGCCAATACGAGCAGTACTTC | CSARSGQYEQYF
TRBJ1-6 | TRBV10-3 | few | TRBD1 | TGTGCCATCAGCAGGGGACAGGACGATTCACCCCTCCACTTT | CAISRGQDDSPLHF
TRBJ1-4 | TRBV20-1 | . | . | TGCAGTGCTAGTGAGGTTCGGGAAAAACTGTTTTTT | CSASEVREKLFF
TRBJ2-1 | TRBV29-1 | . | . | TGCAGCGTTGAAAGGCAGTACAATGAGCAGTTCTTC | CSVERQYNEQFF
TRBJ1-6 | TRBV20-1 | . | TRBD1 | TGCAGTGCTCGACAGGGGAGCAATTCACCCCTCCACTTT | CSARQGSNSPLHF